Each of the 25 T cell receptor beta chains below was sequenced from the same sample in a study of blood T cell repertoires in COVID-19. Data came from immunoSEQ multiplex PCR; TCRdb stores just in-frame clones and leaves some out. The table includes under 300,000 clones, 83% detected once. Sequenced: peripheral blood. These receptors originate from a human donor in a cohort sampled during active COVID-19.

V and J are TRBV5-4 and TRBJ1-2, with 7 positions matching TRBD1. The CDR3 spans 16 residues. Germline CDR1 and CDR2: SGHNT and YYREEE (reference sequence). V lost 1 base, J lost 2 bases, and 8 bases stayed unmatched. In nucleotides, the CDR3 is TGTGCCAGCAGCTTGAAGACAGGGAACCTCAACTATGGCTACACCTTC. It yields the protein CASSLKTGNLNYGYTF.

The CDR3 reads CATDRGQVGVIQYF. As DNA, the CDR3 is TGTGCCACCGACCGAGGACAGGTCGGGGTCATTCAGTACTTC. The rearrangement joins TRBV28 to TRBJ2-4; 7 bases are shared with TRBD1. Germline V gene data show CDR1 as MDHEN and CDR2 as SYDVKM. V lost 10 bases to trimming and J lost 9 bases; unmatched junction nucleotides: 15. This CDR3 is 14 amino acids long.

This clone was recorded once. The chain employs TRBV9 and TRBJ1-2; D gene ambiguous. CDR1 is SGDLS and CDR2 is YYNGEE in the germline V gene. With 4 bases removed from V and 0 bases from J, the gap between germline ends came to 22 bases. The CDR3 is made up of 18 amino acids. The CDR3 sequence is CASSSRLRLEGTNYGYTF. The CDR3 nucleotides read TGTGCCAGCAGCTCACGACTCCGGTTGGAGGGAACTAACTATGGCTACACCTTC.

This sequence joins TRBV5-1 and TRBJ2-1, with TRBD1 as a possible D gene (6 bases). This CDR3 is built from 15 residues. Trimming cost V 2 bases and J 4 bases, with 13 bases left between them. Per germline, CDR1 SGHRS and CDR2 YFSETQ. This CDR3 is CASSLPGTRYNEQFF. As DNA, the CDR3 is TGCGCCAGCAGCTTACCCGGGACAAGATACAATGAGCAGTTCTTC.

The chain combines TRBV6-1 with TRBJ1-1; 8 nucleotides match TRBD1. The CDR3 is 16 residues long. Germline CDR1 MNHNS, CDR2 SASEGT. The V gene end was trimmed by 1 base and the J gene end by 4 bases; junction bases not matched to a gene: 8. The CDR3 protein is CASSEGLGQGSTEAFF. The CDR3 coding sequence is TGTGCCAGCAGTGAAGGTTTAGGACAGGGCTCCACTGAAGCTTTCTTT.

The V and J genes are TRBV10-3 and TRBJ1-4; 8 nucleotides agree with TRBD1. The V segment lost 6 bases and the J segment 4 bases; nucleotides outside the gene matches: 7. This CDR3 comprises 15 residues. Germline CDR1 and CDR2: ENHRY and SYGVKD. The CDR3 DNA reads TGTGCCATCAGCAAGCAGGGGGCCGATAATGAAAAACTGTTTTTT. This translates into CAISKQGADNEKLFF.

This chain uses TRBV7-9 with TRBJ1-4; 9 nucleotides match TRBD1. Germline CDR1 and CDR2: SEHNR and FQNEAQ (reference sequence). The CDR3 is made up of 16 amino acids. The J segment lost 3 bases and the V segment lost 5 bases, leaving 7 bases of the junction unmatched. The CDR3, as DNA: TGTGCCAGCAGCCCTGACCGGGACAGGGCTAATGAAAAACTGTTTTTT. It specifies CASSPDRDRANEKLFF. The full variable domain, rest sourced from reference TRBV7-9 and TRBJ1-4, is DTGVSQNPRHKITKRGQNVTFRCDPISEHNRLYWYRQTLGQGPEFLTYFQNEAQLEKSRLLSDRFSAERPKGSFSTLEIQRTEQGDSAMYLCASSPDRDRANEKLFFGSGTQLSVL.

The genes are TRBV3-1 (or the pseudogene TRBV3-2) and TRBJ2-7, with D uncertain. The CDR3 is made up of 12 amino acids. Germline V gives CDR1 LGHDT, CDR2 YNNKEL (reference sequence). Trimming stripped 1 base from V and 3 bases from J, with 4 bases between. Written as DNA, the CDR3 is TGTGCCAGCAGCCAAGGGCTCTACGAGCAGTACTTC. This codes for CASSQGLYEQYF.

In nucleotides, the CDR3 is TGTGCCAGCAGTGCCCGCCAGGGTATCACTGAAGCTTTCTTT. Its protein product is CASSARQGITEAFF. V usage is TRBV27 and J usage is TRBJ1-1; TRBD1 is a possible D gene (5 bases). The germline V gene has CDR1 MNHEY and CDR2 SMNVEV (reference sequence). V lost 5 bases to trimming and J lost 4 bases, with 14 bases between them. This CDR3 contains 14 residues.

This clone was counted a single time. The V gene is TRBV6-2 or TRBV6-3, the J gene TRBJ2-6, with D tentatively TRBD1 or TRBD2 (7 bases each). V shed 6 bases and J shed 4 bases, with 13 bases lying between them. Per the germline V gene, CDR1 is MNHEY and CDR2 is SVGEGT. This CDR3 spans 15 amino acids. For the CDR3, the DNA is TGTGCCAGCAGCCAGGGGGGGCTCGGGGCCAACGTCCTGACTTTC. This encodes CASSQGGLGANVLTF.

This chain links TRBV28 with TRBJ2-1, with TRBD2 as a possible D gene (6 bases). CDR1 and CDR2 (germline): MDHEN, SYDVKM. The CDR3 consists of 16 residues. V lost 5 bases, J lost 4 bases, and 18 bases lay in between. CDR3 bases: TGTGCCAGCAGTCCCCGCGGCGGGGCTCAATACAATGAGCAGTTCTTC. Its translation: CASSPRGGAQYNEQFF.

The CDR3 DNA is TGTGCCAGCAGCCCGGGGGGAGAGCAGCCCCAGCATTTT. Translation gives CASSPGGEQPQHF. The chain combines TRBV5-4 with TRBJ1-5; TRBD1 might be the D (5 bases). The V gene lost 4 bases and the J gene lost 7 bases, with 12 bases spanning the gap. In germline, CDR1 is SGHNT, CDR2 YYREEE (reference sequence). The CDR3 runs 13 residues.

The chain joins TRBV6-5 to TRBJ2-2, with a possible D match to TRBD1 (6 bases). CDR3 length: 15 residues. The germline V and J ends were trimmed by 5 bases and 2 bases, with 12 bases remaining between them. Germline lookup yields CDR1 MNHEY and CDR2 SVGAGI. Written as DNA, the CDR3 is TGTGCCAGCAGTCCCGGGACACACAACACCGGGGAGCTGTTTTTT. It translates to CASSPGTHNTGELFF.

The table lists this clone with a count of one. Here the CDR3 reads CASTRGTNQPQHF. The CDR3 DNA reads TGTGCCAGCACTCGGGGGACTAATCAGCCCCAGCATTTT. The V gene is TRBV6-5, the J gene TRBJ1-5, with D perhaps matching TRBD1 (5 bases). Trimming cost V 7 bases and J 4 bases, with 11 bases left between them. In germline, CDR1 is MNHEY, CDR2 SVGAGI. The CDR3 has 13 amino acids.

This chain connects TRBV11-2 to TRBJ2-5, with 7 positions matching TRBD2. CDR3 size: 16 residues. Looked up from germline, CDR1 is SGHAT and CDR2 is FQNNGV. Unmatched junction bases numbered 9, after V lost 5 bases and J lost 0 bases. The CDR3: CASSAGPAGYQETQYF. CDR3 bases: TGTGCCAGCAGCGCTGGCCCAGCGGGGTACCAAGAGACCCAGTACTTC.

For this clone: This sample also contains other DNA sequences that code for the same CDR3. J is TRBJ1-1 and V is TRBV5-1; D remains unclear. This CDR3 region has 14 residues. Germline CDR1 reads SGHRS; CDR2 reads YFSETQ. Trimming took off 0 bases at V and 1 base at J, with 7 bases between the two ends. The CDR3 DNA reads TGCGCCAGCAGCTTGGATGGCGGGAACACTGAAGCTTTCTTT. As protein: CASSLDGGNTEAFF.

This chain connects TRBV9 to TRBJ1-1; 7 bases match TRBD1. Germline values: CDR1 SGDLS, CDR2 YYNGEE. V shed 4 bases and J 1 base; nucleotides not matched to a gene: 7. The CDR3 totals 15 residues. The CDR3 here is CASSIQTGENTEAFF. CDR3 coding DNA: TGTGCCAGCAGCATCCAAACAGGGGAGAACACTGAAGCTTTCTTT.

The chain employs TRBV18 and TRBJ1-1; 7 positions agree with TRBD1. Germline V lookup: CDR1 KGHSH, CDR2 LQKENI. The CDR3 has 15 amino acids. V shed 1 base and J 6 bases; nucleotides not matched to a gene: 8. The CDR3, as DNA: TGTGCCAGCTCACCACTAGACAGGGTGGGGGCTGAAGCTTTCTTT. Its translation is CASSPLDRVGAEAFF.

The rearrangement uses TRBV4-1 and TRBJ2-5; 7 positions agree with TRBD1. Per germline, CDR1 MGHRA and CDR2 YSYEKL. Trimming removed 4 bases from V and 1 base from J; junction bases left unmatched: 3. CDR3 size: 14 residues. The CDR3 reads CASSPGQSQETQYF. The CDR3 nucleotides read TGCGCCAGCAGCCCGGGACAGAGCCAAGAGACCCAGTACTTC.

The table lists this clone with a few counts. The chain has TRBV4-1 and TRBJ1-3; 7 nucleotides match TRBD1. CDR3 length equals 16 residues. CDR1 MGHRA and CDR2 YSYEKL come from the germline V gene. V was pared by 3 bases and J by 4 bases, with 9 bases of the junction left unmatched. CDR3 loop: CASSHRTGVAGNTIYF. The CDR3 DNA reads as TGCGCCAGCAGCCACCGGACAGGAGTAGCCGGAAACACCATATATTTT.

The chain couples TRBV18 to TRBJ2-7, with D perhaps TRBD1 (5 bases). In germline, CDR1 is KGHSH, CDR2 LQKENI. There are 12 residues in the CDR3. With 1 base removed from V and 9 bases from J, the gap between germline ends came to 10 bases. CDR3 DNA sequence: TGTGCCAGCTCACCACTGCAGGGCGGGCAGTACTTC. It is translated as CASSPLQGGQYF.

The V call is TRBV6-2 or TRBV6-3, the J call TRBJ2-1, with 12 bases lining up with TRBD2. The trim removed 4 bases at V and 9 bases at J, leaving 10 bases unmatched. Per the germline V gene, CDR1 is MNHEY and CDR2 is SVGEGT. This CDR3 region has 16 residues. The CDR3 spells CASSSPSGGAEVEQFF. The CDR3 DNA sequence: TGTGCCAGCAGTTCCCCTAGCGGGGGGGCCGAAGTTGAGCAGTTCTTC.

The rearrangement links TRBV2 to TRBJ1-1; TRBD1 might be the D (6 bases). Trimming cost V 5 bases and J 5 bases, with 15 bases left between them. Germline CDR1 reads SNHLY; CDR2 reads FYNNEI. This CDR3 contains 14 residues. CDR3 DNA sequence: TGTGCCAGCAGTTTGCAGGGGTCCGAGACTGAAGCTTTCTTT. Encoded protein: CASSLQGSETEAFF. Combining the CDR3 with reference TRBV2 and TRBJ1-1 gives the whole variable domain EPEVTQTPSHQVTQMGQEVILRCVPISNHLYFYWYRQILGQKVEFLVSFYNNEISEKSEIFDDQFSVERPDGSNFTLKIRSTKLEDSAMYFCASSLQGSETEAFFGQGTRLTVV.

This rearrangement joins TRBV10-2 to TRBJ1-1, with a possible D match to TRBD1 (6 bases). Germline values: CDR1 WSHSY, CDR2 SAAADI. This CDR3 contains 14 residues. The V end was cut by 6 bases, the J end by 0 bases, with 11 bases between. CDR3: CASSPSGVNTEAFF. The CDR3 coding sequence is TGCGCCAGCAGCCCCTCAGGGGTGAACACTGAAGCTTTCTTT.

V is TRBV11-2 and J is TRBJ2-7; 7 bases line up with TRBD2. V lost 3 bases to trimming and J lost 3 bases; unmatched junction nucleotides: 8. The CDR3 contains 15 residues. Germline CDR1 SGHAT, CDR2 FQNNGV. In nucleotides, the CDR3 is TGTGCCAGCAGCTTGGGGCTAGCGGTATTCTACGAGCAGTACTTC. Protein product: CASSLGLAVFYEQYF.